Presented here are 32 T cell receptor beta chains from one specimen sequenced in a study of T cells after yellow fever vaccination. A single record per CDR3 protein comes from TCRdb applying MiXCR to the 5' RACE reads. The sample has 340,000 or so distinct CDR3 sequences, roughly an eighth seen once. The sequenced sample was CD4+ T cells sorted from PBMCs, obtained 15 days after the yellow fever booster vaccination. These receptor sequences come from a man aged 18 to 30 who received the YFV17D yellow fever vaccine.

This clonotype has a count of ten or more. The rearrangement links TRBV7-2 to TRBJ2-3, with D hard to call. CDR1 is SGHTA and CDR2 is FQGNSA in the germline V gene. V gave up 3 bases and J gave up 4 bases, with 5 bases separating them. The CDR3 is 12 residues long. CDR3 DNA: TGTGCCAGCAGCTTCACCCCAGATACGCAGTATTTT. Translating gives CASSFTPDTQYF.

There are a few counts of this clonotype. This chain connects TRBV6-5 to TRBJ1-3, with 7 nucleotides matching TRBD1. The CDR3 contains 17 residues. Germline lookup yields CDR1 MNHEY and CDR2 SVGAGI. V lost 1 base and J lost 0; bases outside the gene matches: 6. The CDR3 sequence is CASSYLGQSNSGNTIYF. DNA of the CDR3: TGTGCCAGCAGTTACTTGGGACAGTCAAACTCTGGAAACACCATATATTTT.

This clonotype was picked up a small number of times. The V gene is TRBV6-5, the J gene TRBJ2-4, with D uncertain. This CDR3 is built from 16 residues. With 0 bases removed from V and 0 bases from J, the gap between germline ends came to 9 bases. Per the germline V gene, CDR1 is MNHEY and CDR2 is SVGAGI. CDR3: CASSYSIGLAKNIQYF. In DNA form, the CDR3 reads TGTGCCAGCAGTTACTCGATCGGGTTAGCCAAAAACATTCAGTACTTC.

This clonotype was counted a few times. This chain's CDR3 is CASSQDVSGGSDTQYF. CDR3 nucleotide sequence: TGCGCCAGCAGCCAAGACGTATCGGGGGGATCAGATACGCAGTATTTT. The chain combines TRBV4-3 with TRBJ2-3, with 7 bases aligning to TRBD2. The ends lost 0 bases at V and 4 bases at J; junction bases unmatched: 7. This CDR3 has 16 amino acids. Looked up from germline, CDR1 is LGHNA and CDR2 is YSLEER.

This clonotype was detected ten times or more. V and J are TRBV7-6 and TRBJ2-1; D perhaps matches TRBD1 (6 bases). The germline V gene has CDR1 SGHVS and CDR2 FNYEAQ. The CDR3 consists of 12 residues. Trimming removed 5 bases at V and 8 bases at J, with 10 bases between. The CDR3 DNA reads as TGTGCCAGCAGCCTGACAGGCTATGAGCAGTTCTTC. Translating gives CASSLTGYEQFF. The full variable domain, in which reference TRBV7-6 and TRBJ2-1 provide the parts outside the CDR3, is GAGVSQSPRYKVTKRGQDVALRCDPISGHVSLYWYRQALGQGPEFLTYFNYEAQQDKSGLPNDRFSAERPEGSISTLTIQRTEQRDSAMYRCASSLTGYEQFFGPGTRLTVL.

The chain carries TRBV7-2 and TRBJ2-5; D remains ambiguous. The V end was cut by 5 bases, the J end by 5 bases, with 9 bases between. The CDR3 has 12 amino acids. Germline V gene sequence: CDR1 SGHTA, CDR2 FQGNSA. As DNA, the CDR3 is TGTGCCAGCAGCGCCTATTGGGAGACCCAGTACTTC. Amino acid sequence: CASSAYWETQYF.

This clonotype came up once. The chain employs TRBV5-4 and TRBJ1-2, with 7 bases that match TRBD1. J lost 8 bases, V lost 4 bases, and 23 bases had no gene match. This CDR3 is 18 amino acids long. Germline values: CDR1 SGHNT, CDR2 YYREEE (reference sequence). As DNA, the CDR3 is TGTGCCAGCAGCCAAGGACAGGCGCTGATGGACTCGGAGTCGGGCTACACCTTC. Protein sequence: CASSQGQALMDSESGYTF.

The table lists this clonotype with many counts. The J gene is TRBJ2-1, the V gene TRBV21-1. TRBV21-1 is a pseudogene. The CDR3 extends over 14 amino acids. CDR3 residues: CASSKAGSRDEQFF. The CDR3 DNA reads as TGTGCCAGCAGCAAAGCCGGAAGCCGTGATGAGCAGTTCTTC.

A few counts support this clonotype. The chain carries TRBV7-2 and TRBJ1-3; tentative D call: TRBD1 (5 bases). V was clipped by 1 base and J by 4 bases, with 20 bases between them. Germline loops: CDR1 SGHTA, CDR2 FQGNSA. The CDR3 sequence is 18 residues long. CDR3: CASSLVWDIGARGNTIYF. CDR3 nucleotides: TGTGCCAGCAGCTTAGTTTGGGATATAGGGGCGCGAGGAAACACCATATATTTT.

This clonotype was counted between two and nine times. The chain combines TRBV6-5 with TRBJ1-4, with D unclear. Per the germline V gene, CDR1 is MNHEY and CDR2 is SVGAGI. Trimming removed 5 bases at V and 2 bases at J, with 15 bases between. The CDR3 runs 16 residues. CDR3 region: CASSEPGPLTNEKLFF. The CDR3 DNA reads TGTGCCAGCAGTGAACCTGGACCCTTGACTAATGAAAAACTGTTTTTT.

This clonotype turned up a few times. V usage is TRBV5-1 and J usage is TRBJ2-3, with D perhaps matching TRBD1 (7 bases). Deletions cut 7 bases from V and 8 bases from J, with 20 bases between. Germline lookup yields CDR1 SGHRS and CDR2 YFSETQ. This CDR3 spans 14 amino acids. The CDR3 coding sequence is TGCGCCAGCTGCCTGCAACATCAGGGGGGTACGCAGTATTTT. It encodes CASCLQHQGGTQYF.

This clonotype was picked up many times. V gene TRBV4-1 combines with J gene TRBJ2-6, with unresolved D. The germline V gene has CDR1 MGHRA and CDR2 YSYEKL. The CDR3 runs to 18 residues. V was cut by 3 bases and J by 0 bases, with 15 bases left in between. Here the CDR3 DNA reads TGCGCCAGCAGCCACCGGACGGAATATAGCTCTGGGGCCAACGTCCTGACTTTC. Its protein is CASSHRTEYSSGANVLTF.

This clonotype was seen a handful of times. V gene TRBV10-3 combines with J gene TRBJ1-6, with D perhaps matching TRBD1 (5 bases). Looked up from germline, CDR1 is ENHRY and CDR2 is SYGVKD. V lost 6 bases, J lost 2 bases, and 11 bases lay in between. CDR3 size: 15 residues. The CDR3 reads CAIRAGTAYNSPLHF. The DNA for the CDR3 is TGTGCCATCAGGGCCGGGACGGCCTATAATTCACCCCTCCACTTT.

The chain couples TRBV29-1 to TRBJ1-2; no clear D gene. The CDR3 loop spans 13 amino acids. Germline V gene data show CDR1 as SQVTM and CDR2 as ANQGSEA. V lost 3 bases and J 5 bases, leaving 13 bases between the germline ends. The CDR3 spells CSVDFGRSYGYTF. CDR3 DNA sequence: TGCAGCGTTGATTTTGGCAGGTCGTATGGCTACACCTTC.

There are a few counts of this clonotype. The gene calls are TRBV3-1 and TRBJ2-1; no clear D. The V and J ends lost 5 bases and 10 bases respectively, with 9 bases between them. This CDR3 comprises 11 residues. Germline CDR1 and CDR2: LGHDT and YNNKEL (reference sequence). The CDR3 loop reads CASSSRWEQFF. The CDR3 DNA reads TGTGCCAGCAGCTCAAGATGGGAGCAGTTCTTC.

This clonotype showed up just a few times. This chain links TRBV20-1 with TRBJ1-2, with TRBD1 matching 8 bases. This CDR3 is built from 14 residues. Germline CDR1 and CDR2: DFQATT and SNEGSKA (reference sequence). V dropped 0 bases and J dropped 2; count of bases not matched to a gene: 2. The DNA for the CDR3 is TGCAGTGCTAGAGATCCAGGGGGCAACTATGGCTACACCTTC. Encoded protein: CSARDPGGNYGYTF.

The V and J genes are TRBV9 and TRBJ2-5; D remains unclear. The V gene's germline CDR1 is SGDLS and CDR2 YYNGEE. The CDR3 consists of 16 residues. V lost 3 bases to trimming and J lost 1 base, with 16 bases between them. CDR3 protein: CASSGTGLQGQETQYF. The CDR3 coding sequence is TGTGCCAGCAGCGGTACGGGCCTTCAAGGCCAAGAGACCCAGTACTTC.

In this sample, this clonotype turned up many times. The chain recombines TRBV4-1 with TRBJ2-5; tentatively, D is TRBD2 (6 bases). This CDR3 comprises 13 residues. V lost 5 bases and J lost 4, with 11 bases in between. Germline CDR1 is MGHRA and CDR2 is YSYEKL. The CDR3 DNA reads TGCGCCAGCAGCTCGCGGGGAGGAGAGACCCAGTACTTC. Translating gives CASSSRGGETQYF.

This chain uses TRBV12-3 or TRBV12-4 with TRBJ2-1; TRBD1 matches 7 bases. Trimming at V came to 6 bases and at J to 2 bases, leaving 10 bases not matched to a gene. The CDR3 totals 16 residues. CDR3 region: CASRVEGARAYNEQFF. The CDR3 region has the DNA TGTGCCAGCAGAGTAGAGGGGGCGAGGGCCTACAATGAGCAGTTCTTC.

This clonotype has ten or more counts. The rearrangement links TRBV5-1 to TRBJ2-1; weak D call: TRBD2 (6 bases). Trimming pared 0 bases from V and 7 bases from J, leaving 11 bases between. Germline values: CDR1 SGHRS, CDR2 YFSETQ. The CDR3 spans 14 residues. The CDR3 DNA reads TGCGCCAGCAGCTTGGCCGCGGAGGGGAATGAGCAGTTCTTC. Translation: CASSLAAEGNEQFF.

This clonotype was observed a few times. The chain combines TRBV4-2 with TRBJ2-3; TRBD1 matches at 8 bases. The V segment lost 7 bases and the J segment 5 bases; nucleotides outside the gene matches: 5. The CDR3 spans 13 residues. Germline loops: CDR1 LGHNA, CDR2 YNFKEQ. CDR3 in DNA: TGTGCCAGCACTTCACAGGGGGGAGATACGCAGTATTTT. It codes for CASTSQGGDTQYF.

This clonotype was seen at least ten times. The chain recombines TRBV5-1 with TRBJ2-7; D gene ambiguous. Germline V gene lookup returns CDR1 SGHRS and CDR2 YFSETQ. The CDR3 covers 14 residues. Trimming took off 3 bases at V and 2 bases at J, with 12 bases between the two ends. This CDR3 is CASSSSASTYEQYF. CDR3 DNA sequence: TGCGCCAGCAGCTCAAGTGCGTCTACCTACGAGCAGTACTTC.

This clonotype was counted between two and nine times. The chain uses TRBV7-3 and TRBJ1-6; D perhaps matches TRBD1 (5 bases). V was shortened by 5 bases and J by 7 bases, with 9 bases between the two germline ends. The CDR3 has 13 amino acids. In germline, CDR1 is SGHTA, CDR2 FQGTGA. CDR3 protein: CASSQNRNSPLHF. The DNA of the CDR3 is TGTGCCAGCAGCCAAAACAGGAATTCACCCCTCCACTTT.

This clonotype was seen many times. V usage is TRBV5-1 and J usage is TRBJ2-7, with 7 bases identical to TRBD1. The CDR3 extends over 13 amino acids. V was pared by 0 bases and J by 5 bases, with 2 bases of the junction left unmatched. Germline-derived CDR1 and CDR2 are SGHRS and YFSETQ. CDR3 in amino acids: CASSLGQGNEQYV. DNA of the CDR3: TGCGCCAGCAGCTTGGGACAGGGAAACGAGCAGTACGTC.

This clonotype was recorded a few times. The gene calls are TRBV2 and TRBJ2-7; D gene unclear. Germline assignment: CDR1 SNHLY and CDR2 FYNNEI. This CDR3 is 13 amino acids long. The ends were cut back, 3 bases at V and 6 bases at J, with 12 bases in the middle. The CDR3 nucleotides are TGTGCCAGCAGTGACGTCGGAGCTCTCGAGCAGTACGTC. Translated: CASSDVGALEQYV.

J is TRBJ2-3 and V is TRBV10-3, with D possibly matching TRBD2 (6 bases). The CDR3 has 14 amino acids. Germline V gene data show CDR1 as ENHRY and CDR2 as SYGVKD. Trimming left V 10 bases short and J 4 bases short, with 18 bases between. The CDR3 loop reads CASRDSHAPDTQYF. For the CDR3, the DNA is TGTGCCAGCCGGGACTCCCACGCCCCAGATACGCAGTATTTT.

V and J are TRBV12-3 or TRBV12-4 and TRBJ1-2, with 8 bases fitting TRBD1. With 2 bases clipped from V and 2 bases from J, the junction kept 1 base outside the gene matches. The CDR3 consists of 14 residues. CDR3 bases: TGTGCCAGCAGTTTACCAGGGGGCAACTATGGCTACACCTTC. Protein product: CASSLPGGNYGYTF.

This clonotype showed up just a few times. The chain recombines TRBV5-4 with TRBJ2-2, with D perhaps TRBD1 or TRBD2 (5 bases each). The V and J ends lost 4 bases and 4 bases respectively, with 17 bases between them. Germline V CDR1 and CDR2: SGHNT, YYREEE (reference sequence). CDR3 length: 16 amino acids. CDR3 region: CASSKGTDTSTGELFF. CDR3 coding DNA: TGTGCCAGCAGCAAAGGGACGGACACGAGCACCGGGGAGCTGTTTTTT.

The chain is built from TRBV20-1 and TRBJ2-5; D possibly uses TRBD1 or TRBD2 (6 bases each). V gave up 3 bases and J gave up 5 bases, with 13 bases separating them. The V gene's germline CDR1 is DFQATT and CDR2 SNEGSKA (reference sequence). CDR3 length: 13 residues. The CDR3 here is CSARSGAVETQYF. Written as DNA, the CDR3 is TGCAGTGCTAGGTCGGGGGCGGTGGAGACCCAGTACTTC.

Many counts were recorded for this clonotype. V is TRBV6-2 or TRBV6-3 and J is TRBJ2-1; 12 bases are a match to TRBD2. V lost 6 bases, J lost 6 bases, and 6 bases stayed unmatched. This CDR3 has 15 residues. Per the germline V gene, CDR1 is MNHEY and CDR2 is SVGEGT. CDR3 nucleotide sequence: TGTGCCAGCAGCCCAAGGACTAGCGGGGCCAATGAGCAGTTCTTC. Protein sequence: CASSPRTSGANEQFF.

The chain carries TRBV4-3 and TRBJ2-7, with 10 bases fitting TRBD1. J gave up 9 bases and V 4 bases, and 15 bases lay outside the gene matches. Germline CDR1 and CDR2: LGHNA and YSLEER. This CDR3 comprises 16 residues. CDR3 DNA: TGCGCCAGCAGCCTCCTTCGCTTCGACAGGGGGCGCGGGCAGTACGTC. This encodes CASSLLRFDRGRGQYV.

This clonotype appeared many times. The rearrangement joins TRBV6-2 or TRBV6-3 to TRBJ2-6; TRBD1 agrees at 7 bases. Germline CDR1 MNHEY, CDR2 SVGEGT. The CDR3 is made up of 16 amino acids. The J segment lost 0 bases and the V segment lost 5 bases, leaving 4 bases of the junction unmatched. CDR3 amino acids: CASSPRQGSGANVLTF. CDR3 bases: TGTGCCAGCAGTCCCAGACAGGGCTCTGGGGCCAACGTCCTGACTTTC.